Listed below are T cell receptor beta chains from one sample, sequenced in a study of blood T cell repertoires in COVID-19. The repertoire was sequenced with immunoSEQ multiplex PCR; TCRdb's copy has only in-frame clones and lacks some. Of about 160,000 clones listed, 70% to 85% are singletons. Sequencing input: peripheral blood. The receptor set was obtained from a man aged 55 to 70 who had recovered from COVID-19. Both conserved end residues are part of each CDR3. D genes are given only for firm matches. Only some rows state a clone size, as once, few, many or a class for expanded clones.

j_gene: TRBJ2-5; abundance: once; v_gene: TRBV6-5; d_gene: TRBD1; CDR3aa: CASRETGWETQYF; CDR3nt: TGTGCCAGCAGGGAGACAGGGTGGGAGACCCAGTACTTC
j_gene: TRBJ2-2; abundance: few; v_gene: TRBV11-1; d_gene: TRBD1; CDR3aa: CASSITGVSGELFF; CDR3nt: TGTGCCAGCAGCATAACAGGGGTTAGCGGGGAGCTGTTTTTT
j_gene: TRBJ1-2; abundance: NA; v_gene: TRBV5-4; d_gene: TRBD1; CDR3aa: CASKLRQGPNYGYTF; CDR3nt: TGTGCCAGCAAGTTAAGACAGGGCCCTAACTATGGCTACACCTTC
j_gene: TRBJ2-5; abundance: NA; v_gene: TRBV5-1; d_gene: NA; CDR3aa: CASSPLSGAQETQYF; CDR3nt: TGCGCCAGCAGCCCTCTTAGCGGCGCCCAAGAGACCCAGTACTTC
j_gene: TRBJ2-2; abundance: NA; v_gene: TRBV19; d_gene: NA; CDR3aa: CASKAGDRTGELFF; CDR3nt: TGTGCCAGTAAAGCAGGGGATCGGACCGGGGAGCTGTTTTTT
j_gene: TRBJ2-7; abundance: NA; v_gene: TRBV2; d_gene: NA; CDR3aa: CASSANTDSYEQYF; CDR3nt: TGTGCCAGCAGTGCGAATACAGACTCCTACGAGCAGTACTTC
j_gene: TRBJ2-7; abundance: NA; v_gene: TRBV2; d_gene: TRBD1; CDR3aa: CASSENRGHYEQYF; CDR3nt: TGTGCCAGCAGTGAAAACAGGGGCCACTACGAGCAGTACTTC
j_gene: TRBJ2-5; abundance: NA; v_gene: TRBV5-4; d_gene: TRBD2; CDR3aa: CASSPGLAEETQYF; CDR3nt: TGTGCCAGCAGCCCCGGACTAGCGGAAGAGACCCAGTACTTC
j_gene: TRBJ1-1; abundance: NA; v_gene: TRBV19; d_gene: TRBD1; CDR3aa: CASSLGGTGRNTEAFF; CDR3nt: TGTGCCAGTAGCCTAGGAGGGACAGGTCGGAACACTGAAGCTTTCTTT
j_gene: TRBJ2-2; abundance: few; v_gene: TRBV7-8; d_gene: TRBD1; CDR3aa: CASSAHRGLAGELFF; CDR3nt: TGTGCCAGCAGCGCGCACAGGGGGCTGGCCGGGGAGCTGTTTTTT
j_gene: TRBJ2-7; abundance: NA; v_gene: TRBV7-2; d_gene: TRBD1; CDR3aa: CASSLGSDRREQYF; CDR3nt: TGTGCCAGCAGCTTAGGATCGGACAGGCGGGAGCAGTACTTC
j_gene: TRBJ1-2; abundance: NA; v_gene: TRBV19; d_gene: NA; CDR3aa: CASSSRQNSNYGYTF; CDR3nt: TGTGCCAGTAGTTCTAGACAGAACTCTAACTATGGCTACACCTTC
j_gene: TRBJ1-5; abundance: NA; v_gene: TRBV19; d_gene: TRBD1; CDR3aa: CASSGQGGQPQHF; CDR3nt: TGTGCCAGTAGTGGACAGGGCGGACAGCCCCAGCATTTT
j_gene: TRBJ2-2; abundance: NA; v_gene: TRBV30; d_gene: NA; CDR3aa: CAWSVGDTGELFF; CDR3nt: TGTGCCTGGAGTGTAGGGGACACCGGGGAGCTGTTTTTT
j_gene: TRBJ2-3; abundance: once; v_gene: TRBV4-1; d_gene: TRBD2; CDR3aa: CASSSSGGPVADTQYF; CDR3nt: TGCGCCAGCAGCAGTAGCGGGGGGCCTGTAGCAGATACGCAGTATTTT
j_gene: TRBJ1-6; abundance: once; v_gene: TRBV6-1; d_gene: TRBD1; CDR3aa: CASSDRDRGYSPLHF; CDR3nt: TGTGCCAGCAGTGATAGGGACAGGGGCTATTCACCCCTCCACTTT
j_gene: TRBJ1-2; abundance: NA; v_gene: TRBV7-3; d_gene: TRBD1; CDR3aa: CASSLPGQGYGYTF; CDR3nt: TGTGCCAGCAGCCTCCCGGGACAGGGCTATGGCTACACCTTC
j_gene: TRBJ1-5; abundance: NA; v_gene: TRBV5-1; d_gene: NA; CDR3aa: CASSLSAGSNQPQHF; CDR3nt: TGCGCCAGCAGCTTGAGCGCAGGGAGCAATCAGCCCCAGCATTTT
j_gene: TRBJ2-7; abundance: NA; v_gene: TRBV29-1; d_gene: TRBD2; CDR3aa: CSVRGTSYEQYF; CDR3nt: TGCAGCGTCAGAGGGACTAGCTACGAGCAGTACTTC
j_gene: TRBJ1-2; abundance: few; v_gene: TRBV7-8; d_gene: NA; CDR3aa: CASSPTRTAGAYGYTF; CDR3nt: TGTGCCAGCAGCCCTACTCGGACAGCCGGTGCTTATGGCTACACCTTC
j_gene: TRBJ2-7; abundance: NA; v_gene: TRBV7-3; d_gene: TRBD2; CDR3aa: CASSLMVLAGAESSYEQYF; CDR3nt: TGTGCCAGCAGCTTAATGGTACTAGCGGGGGCTGAGAGCTCCTACGAGCAGTACTTC
j_gene: TRBJ1-4; abundance: NA; v_gene: TRBV5-6; d_gene: TRBD1; CDR3aa: CASSGPRTGENEKLFF; CDR3nt: TGTGCCAGCAGCGGACCAAGGACAGGGGAGAATGAAAAACTGTTTTTT
j_gene: TRBJ2-7; abundance: few; v_gene: TRBV7-6; d_gene: NA; CDR3aa: CASSLEPSYRYEQYF; CDR3nt: TGTGCCAGCAGCTTAGAGCCATCCTACCGTTACGAGCAGTACTTC
j_gene: TRBJ2-1; abundance: NA; v_gene: TRBV11-1; d_gene: TRBD2; CDR3aa: CASSPSGGNHNEQFF; CDR3nt: TGTGCCAGCAGCCCCAGCGGGGGGAACCACAATGAGCAGTTCTTC
j_gene: TRBJ1-6; abundance: NA; v_gene: TRBV7-2; d_gene: NA; CDR3aa: CASSLEGLGGGHSPLHF; CDR3nt: TGTGCCAGCAGCTTAGAAGGATTGGGGGGAGGTCATTCACCCCTCCACTTT
j_gene: TRBJ1-4; abundance: NA; v_gene: TRBV21-1; d_gene: NA; CDR3aa: CASSKTLQGVSGNEKLFF; CDR3nt: TGTGCCAGCAGCAAAACCCTGCAGGGGGTTAGTGGTAATGAAAAACTGTTTTTT
j_gene: TRBJ2-7; abundance: NA; v_gene: TRBV7-8; d_gene: NA; CDR3aa: CASSLMGGYEQYF; CDR3nt: TGTGCCAGCAGCTTAATGGGGGGCTACGAGCAGTACTTC
j_gene: TRBJ2-3; abundance: NA; v_gene: TRBV27; d_gene: TRBD2; CDR3aa: CASSLLPSGGGTDTQYF; CDR3nt: TGTGCCAGCAGTTTACTCCCTAGCGGGGGGGGAACAGATACGCAGTATTTT
j_gene: TRBJ1-2; abundance: once; v_gene: TRBV10-1; d_gene: TRBD1; CDR3aa: CASSERVSGGAGGYTF; CDR3nt: TGCGCCAGCAGTGAGAGGGTTTCAGGGGGCGCAGGTGGCTACACCTTC
j_gene: TRBJ2-3; abundance: NA; v_gene: TRBV7-2; d_gene: TRBD2; CDR3aa: CASSRRGTDTQYF; CDR3nt: TGTGCCAGCAGCCGGCGGGGGACAGATACGCAGTATTTT
j_gene: TRBJ1-2; abundance: NA; v_gene: TRBV6-2/TRBV6-3; d_gene: NA; CDR3aa: CASSDRDKSYLSYTF; CDR3nt: TGTGCCAGCAGTGACCGCGACAAGTCTTACCTCAGCTACACCTTC
j_gene: TRBJ2-5; abundance: NA; v_gene: TRBV5-1; d_gene: NA; CDR3aa: CASSFSGDQETQYF; CDR3nt: TGCGCCAGCAGCTTCTCCGGGGACCAAGAGACCCAGTACTTC
j_gene: TRBJ1-5; abundance: NA; v_gene: TRBV12-3/TRBV12-4; d_gene: NA; CDR3aa: CASSVRGNQPQHF; CDR3nt: TGTGCCAGCAGTGTACGGGGAAATCAGCCCCAGCATTTT
j_gene: TRBJ1-2; abundance: NA; v_gene: TRBV5-8; d_gene: NA; CDR3aa: CASSRTAAYGYTF; CDR3nt: TGTGCCAGCAGCCGGACAGCTGCCTATGGCTACACCTTC
j_gene: TRBJ2-1; abundance: NA; v_gene: TRBV11-2; d_gene: TRBD2; CDR3aa: CASSLVRLAGALNEQFF; CDR3nt: TGTGCCAGCAGCTTAGTAAGACTAGCGGGGGCCCTTAATGAGCAGTTCTTC
j_gene: TRBJ1-6; abundance: NA; v_gene: TRBV6-5; d_gene: NA; CDR3aa: CASSLLTDSPLHF; CDR3nt: TGTGCCAGCAGTCTACTGACAGATTCCCCCCTCCACTTT
j_gene: TRBJ2-1; abundance: NA; v_gene: TRBV7-3; d_gene: NA; CDR3aa: CASSQQGGSYNEQFF; CDR3nt: TGTGCCAGCAGCCAACAAGGCGGATCCTACAATGAGCAGTTCTTC
j_gene: TRBJ2-5; abundance: NA; v_gene: TRBV6-2/TRBV6-3; d_gene: NA; CDR3aa: CASSPVDRIQETQYF; CDR3nt: TGTGCCAGCAGCCCCGTCGACAGGATTCAAGAGACCCAGTACTTC
j_gene: TRBJ2-5; abundance: NA; v_gene: TRBV10-3; d_gene: NA; CDR3aa: CAISEGGRAGGETQYF; CDR3nt: TGTGCCATCAGTGAGGGGGGCAGGGCAGGAGGAGAGACCCAGTACTTC
j_gene: TRBJ2-2; abundance: NA; v_gene: TRBV10-2; d_gene: NA; CDR3aa: CASTETGNTGELFF; CDR3nt: TGCGCCAGTACTGAGACAGGGAACACCGGGGAGCTGTTTTTT
j_gene: TRBJ1-1; abundance: NA; v_gene: TRBV9; d_gene: NA; CDR3aa: CASSVRDVDTEAFF; CDR3nt: TGTGCCAGCAGCGTCAGGGATGTGGATACTGAAGCTTTCTTT
j_gene: TRBJ2-7; abundance: NA; v_gene: TRBV2; d_gene: TRBD1; CDR3aa: CASEGQGASVEQYF; CDR3nt: TGTGCCAGCGAGGGACAGGGGGCGTCGGTGGAGCAGTACTTC
j_gene: TRBJ1-5; abundance: few; v_gene: TRBV19; d_gene: TRBD1; CDR3aa: CASSITGDRQPQHF; CDR3nt: TGTGCCAGTAGTATAACAGGGGATCGTCAGCCCCAGCATTTT
j_gene: TRBJ2-1; abundance: NA; v_gene: TRBV7-3; d_gene: TRBD2; CDR3aa: CASSLAGGRPMEQFF; CDR3nt: TGTGCCAGCTCTCTAGCGGGGGGGCGCCCCATGGAGCAGTTCTTC
j_gene: TRBJ2-7; abundance: NA; v_gene: TRBV5-1; d_gene: TRBD2; CDR3aa: CASSASRLAASYEQYF; CDR3nt: TGCGCCAGCAGCGCCTCTCGACTAGCGGCGTCCTACGAGCAGTACTTC
j_gene: TRBJ2-1; abundance: NA; v_gene: TRBV10-3; d_gene: NA; CDR3aa: CAISQGNEQFF; CDR3nt: TGTGCCATCAGTCAGGGAAATGAGCAGTTCTTC